A selection of T cell receptor beta chains follows, all from one sample in a study of cytomegalovirus exposure and HLA in healthy donors. The repertoire was sequenced with immunoSEQ multiplex PCR; TCRdb's copy has only in-frame clones and lacks some. The repertoire consists of roughly 150,000 clones, with about 81% occurring once and the leading ten covering less than 2%. Sequences were obtained from PBMCs. These receptors originate from a woman younger than 35 in good health and CMV-seronegative. The CDR3 runs from the conserved cysteine through the conserved F or W. Each record gives: clone size, V gene, J gene, D gene, CDR3 protein, CDR3 DNA. A D gene is named only where the DNA matches it firmly. The size entry is marked missing in some rows and otherwise reads once, few, many or a size class.

few,TRBV5-4,TRBJ2-3,-,CASSLDIAQRTDTQYF,TGTGCCAGCAGCTTGGATATAGCGCAACGCACAGATACGCAGTATTTT
-,TRBV4-1,TRBJ1-1,TRBD1,CASSQGQGFNTEAFF,TGCGCCAGCAGCCAAGGACAGGGGTTCAACACTGAAGCTTTCTTT
-,TRBV2,TRBJ2-5,-,CASSEARGLQETQYF,TGTGCCAGCAGTGAAGCCAGGGGATTGCAAGAGACCCAGTACTTC
-,TRBV6-1,TRBJ1-2,TRBD1,CASSETGGLPYGYTF,TGTGCCAGCAGTGAGACAGGGGGTTTGCCCTATGGCTACACCTTC
-,TRBV6-5,TRBJ1-2,-,CASRYFLTGTSYGYTF,TGTGCCAGCAGGTACTTTCTAACCGGGACAAGTTATGGCTACACCTTC
-,TRBV7-2,TRBJ2-1,TRBD2,CASSWRGGGNEQFF,TGTGCCAGCAGCTGGCGGGGGGGAGGAAATGAGCAGTTCTTC
-,TRBV7-3,TRBJ2-1,-,CASSRTSLVNEQFF,TGTGCCAGCAGCCGAACTAGTCTGGTCAATGAGCAGTTCTTC
-,TRBV25-1,TRBJ1-1,-,CASLRGGALRTEAFF,TGTGCCAGCCTTAGGGGGGGGGCGCTGAGAACTGAAGCTTTCTTT
medium-sized,TRBV13,TRBJ2-7,TRBD2,CASSCWTSGSDEQYF,TGTGCCAGCAGCTGCTGGACTAGCGGGAGTGACGAGCAGTACTTC
-,TRBV19,TRBJ1-5,TRBD1,CASSIRQGVNNQPQHF,TGTGCCAGTAGTATCCGACAGGGGGTTAACAATCAGCCCCAGCATTTT
few,TRBV6-5,TRBJ1-3,-,CASRLVQSSGNTIYF,TGTGCCAGCCGCCTGGTACAGAGCTCTGGAAACACCATATATTTT